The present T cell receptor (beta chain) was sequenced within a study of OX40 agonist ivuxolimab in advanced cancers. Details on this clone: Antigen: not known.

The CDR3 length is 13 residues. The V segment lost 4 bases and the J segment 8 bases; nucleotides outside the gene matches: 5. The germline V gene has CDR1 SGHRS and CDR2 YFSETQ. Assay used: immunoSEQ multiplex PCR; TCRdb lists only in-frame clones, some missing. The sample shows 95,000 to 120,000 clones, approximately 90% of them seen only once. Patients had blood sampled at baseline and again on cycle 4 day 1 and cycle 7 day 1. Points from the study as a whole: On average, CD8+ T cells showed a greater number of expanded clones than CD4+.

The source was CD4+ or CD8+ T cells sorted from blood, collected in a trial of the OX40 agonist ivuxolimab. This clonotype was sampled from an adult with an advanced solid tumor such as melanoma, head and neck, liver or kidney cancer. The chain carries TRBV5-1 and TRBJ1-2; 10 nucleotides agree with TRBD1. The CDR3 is CASSRQGAYGYTF. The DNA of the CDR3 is TGCGCCAGCAGCCGACAGGGGGCGTACGGCTACACCTTC.